This T cell receptor beta chain is from a study of cytomegalovirus exposure and HLA in healthy donors. Primers: 60 Vbeta forward and 13 Jbeta reverse. Assay: immunoSEQ multiplex PCR; the TCRdb copy retains only in-frame clones and omits some. The data show 150,000 or so clones, 75% seen once. Germline V gives CDR1 SQVTM, CDR2 ANQGSEA. Trimming shortened V by 3 bases and J by 3 bases, and 9 bases separated the two germline ends. The CDR3 spans 12 residues. A single count supports this clone. The source of this sequence is a man aged 18 to 29 in good health and CMV-seropositive. The V call is TRBV29-1, the J call TRBJ2-7, with TRBD2 as a possible D gene (6 bases). Input material: PBMCs. Here the CDR3 DNA reads TGCAGCGTTGACTTGGGACTCTACGAGCAGTACTTC. It yields the protein CSVDLGLYEQYF.